This T cell receptor beta chain stems from a study of response to subunit inactivated influenza vaccine. Points from the study as a whole: Authors suggested each seasonal influenza vaccination recruits few new T cells.

This clonotype was counted between two and nine times. The antigen is unknown. Each CDR3 protein is one row after TCRdb ran MiXCR on the RT-PCR reads. Of roughly 710,000 distinct CDR3 sequences listed, 12% to 15% were seen once; the top ten hold roughly 7.6%. The CDR3 is 12 residues long. Per the germline V gene, CDR1 is SEHNR and CDR2 is FQNEAQ (reference sequence). Trimming took 5 bases from V and 4 from J, leaving 8 bases between them. The sample here was PBMCs from blood, taken approximately 15 days before vaccination. This sequence joins TRBV7-9 and TRBJ1-2; D unresolved. This TCR was sampled from a man in his fifties who received an inactivated influenza vaccine. The CDR3 region is CASSAGAYGYTF. CDR3 coding DNA: TGTGCCAGCAGCGCGGGAGCCTATGGCTACACCTTC.